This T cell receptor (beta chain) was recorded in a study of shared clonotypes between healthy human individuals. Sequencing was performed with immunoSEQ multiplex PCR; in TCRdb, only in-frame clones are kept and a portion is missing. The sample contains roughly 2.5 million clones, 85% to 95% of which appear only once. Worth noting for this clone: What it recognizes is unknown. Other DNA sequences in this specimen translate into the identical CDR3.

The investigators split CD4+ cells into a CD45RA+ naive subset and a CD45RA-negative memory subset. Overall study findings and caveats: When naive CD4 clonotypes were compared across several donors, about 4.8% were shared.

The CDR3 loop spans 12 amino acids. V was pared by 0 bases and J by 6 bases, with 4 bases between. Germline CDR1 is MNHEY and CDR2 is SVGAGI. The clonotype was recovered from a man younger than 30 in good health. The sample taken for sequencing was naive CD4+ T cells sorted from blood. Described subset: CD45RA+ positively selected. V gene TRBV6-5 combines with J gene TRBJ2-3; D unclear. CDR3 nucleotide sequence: TGTGCCAGCAGTTACTCTGGGGATACGCAGTATTTT. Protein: CASSYSGDTQYF.